The 32 T cell receptor beta chains in this list originate from one sample, sequenced in a study of CD4 T cell repertoires in COVID-19. TCRdb's table, derived via immunoSEQ multiplex PCR, lists solely in-frame clones and lacks some. The sample consists of some 80,000 clones, approximately 83% of them appearing once. Here the sequenced sample was CD4+ T cells from peripheral blood, taken after recovery from COVID-19. These receptors originate from a human donor who had COVID-19.

The chain links TRBV7-2 to TRBJ1-2, with D possibly matching TRBD1 (5 bases). This CDR3 contains 15 residues. The germline CDR1 and CDR2 sequences are SGHTA and FQGNSA. V dropped 0 bases and J dropped 4 bases, with 12 bases sitting between them. CDR3 amino acids: CASSLALRGGYGYTF. The CDR3, as DNA: TGTGCCAGCAGCTTAGCGCTTAGGGGTGGCTATGGCTACACCTTC.

The chain combines TRBV19 with TRBJ1-4; the D is unclear. Germline values: CDR1 LNHDA, CDR2 SQIVND (reference sequence). CDR3 length equals 15 residues. Trimming shortened V by 6 bases and J by 4 bases, and 15 bases separated the two germline ends. The CDR3 is CASSLGGVFNEKLFF. The CDR3 nucleotides read TGTGCCAGTAGCCTCGGCGGGGTATTTAATGAAAAACTGTTTTTT.

CDR3 nucleotide sequence: TGTGCCAGCAGAAACGGAGGGGCTTCTAACTATGGCTACACCTTC. Amino acid sequence: CASRNGGASNYGYTF. V usage is TRBV6-6 and J usage is TRBJ1-2, with D perhaps TRBD1 (5 bases). From germline, CDR1 is MNHNY and CDR2 SVGAGI (reference sequence). V was pared by 6 bases and J by 0 bases, with 14 bases between. The CDR3 is made up of 15 amino acids.

This chain joins TRBV28 and TRBJ1-2, with a weak D call TRBD1 (5 bases). The V gene lost 5 bases and the J gene lost 8 bases, with 15 bases spanning the gap. There are 13 residues in the CDR3. The germline gives CDR1 MDHEN, CDR2 SYDVKM. The CDR3 protein is CASSPGDGAGYTF. In DNA, the CDR3 is TGTGCCAGCAGTCCCGGCGACGGGGCCGGCTACACCTTC.

This chain links TRBV30 with TRBJ1-4; 7 nucleotides align to TRBD1. CDR3 length equals 16 residues. Germline V gene sequence: CDR1 GTSNPN, CDR2 SVGIG (reference sequence). The trim removed 6 bases at V and 0 bases at J, leaving 10 bases unmatched. The CDR3 nucleotides are TGTGCCTGTCCTCCGGGACAGTCTGCAACTAATGAAAAACTGTTTTTT. Translating it yields CACPPGQSATNEKLFF. Drawing the rest from reference TRBV30 and TRBJ1-4, the complete variable domain is SQTIHQWPATLVQPVGSPLSLECTVEGTSNPNLYWYRQAAGRGLQLLFYSVGIGQISSEVPQNLSASRPQDRQFILSSKKLLLSDSGFYLCACPPGQSATNEKLFFGSGTQLSVL.

The chain links TRBV27 to TRBJ2-2; no firm D call. Germline V gives CDR1 MNHEY, CDR2 SMNVEV (reference sequence). Trimming removed 6 bases at V and 5 bases at J, with 7 bases between. The CDR3 is made up of 12 amino acids. The CDR3, as DNA: TGTGCCAGCAGACAACTTACCGGGGAGCTGTTTTTT. This translates into CASRQLTGELFF.

The chain is built from TRBV6-5 and TRBJ2-7; D may correspond to TRBD1 or TRBD2 (5 bases each). Per the germline V gene, CDR1 is MNHEY and CDR2 is SVGAGI. The CDR3 spans 14 residues. Trimming stripped 5 bases from V and 4 bases from J, with 15 bases between. The CDR3 coding sequence is TGTGCCAGCAGTCCGGGACCCACGGGGTACGAGCAGTACTTC. The encoded protein is CASSPGPTGYEQYF.

The V and J genes are TRBV11-1 and TRBJ1-1; 8 nucleotides agree with TRBD1. Germline assignment: CDR1 SGHAT and CDR2 FQDESV (reference sequence). Trimming took 5 bases from V and 1 from J; bases not matched to a gene: 9. The CDR3 extends over 16 amino acids. CDR3 sequence reads: CASSTRAGGRNTEAFF. The CDR3 bases are TGTGCCAGCAGCACCCGGGCAGGGGGCCGGAACACTGAAGCTTTCTTT.

The genes are TRBV5-1 and TRBJ2-1; 9 positions match TRBD2. CDR1 is SGHRS, CDR2 YFSETQ, per germline. J lost 6 bases, V lost 4 bases, and 8 bases had no gene match. This CDR3 region has 15 residues. In DNA, the CDR3 is TGCGCCAGCAGCCCAACCGGGACTAGCATCAATGAGCAGTTCTTC. Amino acid sequence: CASSPTGTSINEQFF.

Only one count was recorded for this clone. The gene calls are TRBV5-6 and TRBJ2-1, with TRBD2 matching 7 bases. Germline V gives CDR1 SGHDT, CDR2 YYEEEE. CDR3 length equals 16 residues. Trimming removed 0 bases from V and 3 bases from J; junction bases left unmatched: 6. This chain's CDR3 is CASSLGGRAVYNEQFF. Here the CDR3 DNA reads TGTGCCAGCAGCTTGGGTGGGAGGGCGGTCTACAATGAGCAGTTCTTC. Using reference TRBV5-6 and TRBJ2-1 for the parts outside the CDR3, the full variable domain is DAGVTQSPTHLIKTRGQQVTLRCSPKSGHDTVSWYQQALGQGPQFIFQYYEEEERQRGNFPDRFSGHQFPNYSSELNVNALLLGDSALYLCASSLGGRAVYNEQFFGPGTRLTVL.

The chain recombines TRBV30 with TRBJ1-5; possible D gene TRBD1, 6 bases. Germline V gene lookup returns CDR1 GTSNPN and CDR2 SVGIG (reference sequence). Deletions cut 1 base from V and 2 bases from J, with 15 bases between. The CDR3 totals 16 residues. CDR3 residues: CAWSAMTGLGNQPQHF. CDR3 in DNA: TGTGCCTGGAGTGCCATGACAGGACTTGGCAATCAGCCCCAGCATTTT. Combining the CDR3 with reference TRBV30 and TRBJ1-5 gives the whole variable domain SQTIHQWPATLVQPVGSPLSLECTVEGTSNPNLYWYRQAAGRGLQLLFYSVGIGQISSEVPQNLSASRPQDRQFILSSKKLLLSDSGFYLCAWSAMTGLGNQPQHFGDGTRLSIL.

As regards this clone: Additional DNA sequences in this sample encode the identical CDR3. The CDR3 loop reads CASSLRTTPSGANVLTF. The CDR3, as DNA: TGTGCCAGCAGCTTGCGGACTACTCCTTCTGGGGCCAACGTCCTGACTTTC. This chain links TRBV5-4 with TRBJ2-6; D is possibly TRBD2 (6 bases). The germline CDR1 and CDR2 sequences are SGHNT and YYREEE (reference sequence). The CDR3 loop spans 17 amino acids. Deletions cut 1 base from V and 1 base from J, with 12 bases between.

As for this clone: A read error may account for a junction end that differs from germline. The V gene is TRBV19, the J gene TRBJ2-3; TRBD1 might be the D (5 bases). Germline loops: CDR1 LNHDA, CDR2 SQIVND (reference sequence). There are 13 residues in the CDR3. CDR3 DNA: TGTGCCAGTAGGATAGGGGGCACAGATACGCAGTATTTT. Its protein product is CASRIGGTDTQYF. Together with reference TRBV19 and TRBJ2-3, the CDR3 gives the full variable domain: DGGITQSPKYLFRKEGQNVTLSCEQNLNHDAMYWYRQDPGQGLRLIYYSQIVNDFQKGDIAEGYSVSREKKESFPLTVTSAQKNPTAFYLCASRIGGTDTQYFGPGTRLTVL.

The V call is TRBV30, the J call TRBJ2-2, with D unresolved. CDR3 length equals 14 residues. Trimming removed 5 bases at V and 4 bases at J, with 14 bases between. CDR1 GTSNPN and CDR2 SVGIG come from the germline V gene (reference sequence). CDR3 sequence (DNA): TGTGCCTGGCTATGGGGTGGTGGCACCGGGGAGCTGTTTTTT. Translation gives CAWLWGGGTGELFF.

V is TRBV14 and J is TRBJ2-3; D is undetermined. Per germline, CDR1 SGHDN and CDR2 FVKESK. The V end was cut by 2 bases, the J end by 0 bases, with 3 bases between. This CDR3 has 13 residues. In nucleotides, the CDR3 is TGTGCCAGCAGCCAATTTAGCACAGATACGCAGTATTTT. Protein sequence: CASSQFSTDTQYF. Using reference TRBV14 and TRBJ2-3 for the parts outside the CDR3, the full variable domain is EAGVTQFPSHSVIEKGQTVTLRCDPISGHDNLYWYRRVMGKEIKFLLHFVKESKQDESGMPNNRFLAERTGGTYSTLKVQPAELEDSGVYFCASSQFSTDTQYFGPGTRLTVL.

In this sample, this clone turned up a few times. The V gene is TRBV11-2, the J gene TRBJ2-2; D unresolved. Germline V gene data show CDR1 as SGHAT and CDR2 as FQNNGV. Trimming took 1 base from V and 3 from J, leaving 12 bases between them. This CDR3 contains 16 residues. The CDR3 is CASSLVGGRYTGELFF. CDR3 bases: TGTGCCAGCAGCTTAGTAGGTGGCAGGTACACCGGGGAGCTGTTTTTT.

The chain recombines TRBV4-1 with TRBJ2-5; 7 nucleotides align to TRBD1. This CDR3 is built from 16 residues. V trimming: 0 bases; J trimming: 1 base; junction bases outside the gene matches: 5. Germline V lookup: CDR1 MGHRA, CDR2 YSYEKL. The CDR3 DNA is TGCGCCAGCAGCCAAGAAGCAGGGGGTTTCCAAGAGACCCAGTACTTC. Protein product: CASSQEAGGFQETQYF.

The chain uses TRBV6-5 and TRBJ2-7, with TRBD2 matching over 13 bases. The CDR3 spans 14 residues. The V gene's germline CDR1 is MNHEY and CDR2 SVGAGI. V shed 2 bases, J shed 5 bases, and the junction held 0 bases outside the gene matches. CDR3 nucleotides: TGTGCCAGCAGTTACGGGACTAGCGGGGACGAGCAGTACTTC. Its protein product is CASSYGTSGDEQYF.

The chain links TRBV10-3 to TRBJ2-2; 7 positions match TRBD2. CDR3 size: 16 residues. Germline lookup yields CDR1 ENHRY and CDR2 SYGVKD. Trimming removed 4 bases from V and 0 bases from J; junction bases left unmatched: 5. The CDR3 DNA is TGTGCCATCAGTGGGAATAGCGGGCCGAACACCGGGGAGCTGTTTTTT. Protein: CAISGNSGPNTGELFF.

The rearrangement joins TRBV5-1 to TRBJ1-6; tentatively, D is TRBD1 (6 bases). Looked up from germline, CDR1 is SGHRS and CDR2 is YFSETQ. The CDR3 is 16 residues long. Trimming pared 6 bases from V and 9 bases from J, leaving 22 bases between. DNA of the CDR3: TGCGCCAGCACCAATGCGACAGGCACAGGCGGTTCACCCCTCCACTTT. Its translation: CASTNATGTGGSPLHF.

J is TRBJ2-4 and V is TRBV27; D not resolved. The V end was cut by 2 bases, the J end by 2 bases, with 4 bases between. The germline CDR1 and CDR2 sequences are MNHEY and SMNVEV (reference sequence). This CDR3 region has 13 residues. CDR3 DNA: TGTGCCAGCAGTTTAACGACCAAAAACATTCAGTACTTC. Translation gives CASSLTTKNIQYF.

The rearrangement joins TRBV11-2 to TRBJ2-7; no definite D call. The V and J ends lost 3 bases and 3 bases respectively, with 12 bases between them. CDR3 length equals 14 residues. Germline assignment: CDR1 SGHAT and CDR2 FQNNGV. The CDR3 DNA reads as TGTGCCAGCAGCTTTTCGGATGGCAACTACGAGCAGTACTTC. Amino acid sequence: CASSFSDGNYEQYF.

V is TRBV6-6 and J is TRBJ2-1; 7 bases are shared with TRBD1. The germline gives CDR1 MNHNY, CDR2 SVGAGI (reference sequence). V was pared by 3 bases and J by 12 bases, with 2 bases of the junction left unmatched. The CDR3 totals 11 residues. CDR3 region: CASSYGDRQFF. Written as DNA, the CDR3 is TGTGCCAGCAGTTATGGGGACAGGCAGTTCTTC.

The chain is built from TRBV2 and TRBJ1-2, with 7 bases lining up with TRBD1. Looked up from germline, CDR1 is SNHLY and CDR2 is FYNNEI. Unmatched junction bases numbered 5, after V lost 6 bases and J lost 1 base. The CDR3 has 14 residues. CDR3 sequence: CASRHRGLNYGYTF. CDR3 DNA: TGTGCCAGCAGACACAGGGGTCTTAACTATGGCTACACCTTC. The whole variable domain, remainder taken from reference TRBV2 and TRBJ1-2, is EPEVTQTPSHQVTQMGQEVILRCVPISNHLYFYWYRQILGQKVEFLVSFYNNEISEKSEIFDDQFSVERPDGSNFTLKIRSTKLEDSAMYFCASRHRGLNYGYTFGSGTRLTVV.

Here the CDR3 reads CASRHRVPAYNEQFF. The CDR3 DNA reads as TGTGCCAGCAGACATAGGGTTCCGGCCTACAATGAGCAGTTCTTC. V gene TRBV25-1 combines with J gene TRBJ2-1; D gene unclear. Germline CDR1 reads MGHDK; CDR2 reads SYGVNS. Between the trimmed V and J ends, which lost 6 bases and 2 bases, there was a span of 14 bases. CDR3 length equals 15 residues.

This rearrangement joins TRBV2 to TRBJ2-5; D is uncertain. Trimming shortened V by 4 bases and J by 2 bases, and 11 bases separated the two germline ends. CDR3 length: 14 residues. CDR1 SNHLY and CDR2 FYNNEI come from the germline V gene. The CDR3 here is CASSGFSSQETQYF. In DNA form, the CDR3 reads TGTGCCAGCAGTGGGTTCAGTAGTCAAGAGACCCAGTACTTC.

This chain uses TRBV6-5 with TRBJ2-7; TRBD1 or TRBD2 may be the D gene (5 bases each). This CDR3 has 15 residues. V was clipped by 11 bases and J by 0 bases, with 20 bases between them. The germline gives CDR1 MNHEY, CDR2 SVGAGI. The CDR3 protein is CASRDRGDPSYEQYF. The CDR3 DNA is TGTGCCTCTCGGGACCGGGGTGACCCCTCCTACGAGCAGTACTTC.

The J gene is TRBJ2-6, the V gene TRBV29-1; D is ambiguous. The CDR3 contains 14 residues. Trimming cost V 7 bases and J 4 bases, with 14 bases left between them. Looked up from germline, CDR1 is SQVTM and CDR2 is ANQGSEA. The CDR3 sequence is CSARAGSGANVLTF. The CDR3 DNA reads TGCAGCGCCCGAGCAGGCTCCGGGGCCAACGTCCTGACTTTC.

The chain links TRBV2 to TRBJ1-5, with unresolved D. V was shortened by 7 bases and J by 6 bases, with 13 bases between the two germline ends. There are 13 residues in the CDR3. Germline V CDR1 and CDR2: SNHLY, FYNNEI. CDR3 nucleotide sequence: TGTGCCAGCAATGTAGACGGCTTTCAGCCCCAGCATTTT. Protein product: CASNVDGFQPQHF.

The genes are TRBV6-1 and TRBJ1-2; the D gene is possibly TRBD1 (6 bases). This CDR3 has 15 amino acids. The V end was cut by 5 bases, the J end by 6 bases, with 19 bases between. The germline V gene encodes CDR1 MNHNS and CDR2 SASEGT. CDR3 residues: CASSFPRGVGDGYTF. DNA for the CDR3: TGTGCCAGCAGTTTTCCCAGGGGCGTGGGGGATGGCTACACCTTC.

CDR3 residues: CASSLGGQGAGYTF. Here the CDR3 DNA reads TGTGCCAGCAGCTTAGGCGGGCAGGGGGCTGGCTACACCTTC. J is TRBJ1-2 and V is TRBV11-3; 8 bases match TRBD1. CDR3 size: 14 residues. Germline CDR1 is SGHNT and CDR2 is YENEEA. The ends lost 1 base at V and 7 bases at J; junction bases unmatched: 5.

The chain uses TRBV19 and TRBJ1-4; TRBD1 agrees at 9 bases. The junction had 5 bases not matched to a gene; V was cut back by 4 bases and J by 8 bases. The germline V gene encodes CDR1 LNHDA and CDR2 SQIVND (reference sequence). The CDR3 is made up of 14 amino acids. In DNA form, the CDR3 reads TGTGCCAGTAGTACCGGACAGGGGAGAGAAAAACTGTTTTTT. This gives the protein CASSTGQGREKLFF.